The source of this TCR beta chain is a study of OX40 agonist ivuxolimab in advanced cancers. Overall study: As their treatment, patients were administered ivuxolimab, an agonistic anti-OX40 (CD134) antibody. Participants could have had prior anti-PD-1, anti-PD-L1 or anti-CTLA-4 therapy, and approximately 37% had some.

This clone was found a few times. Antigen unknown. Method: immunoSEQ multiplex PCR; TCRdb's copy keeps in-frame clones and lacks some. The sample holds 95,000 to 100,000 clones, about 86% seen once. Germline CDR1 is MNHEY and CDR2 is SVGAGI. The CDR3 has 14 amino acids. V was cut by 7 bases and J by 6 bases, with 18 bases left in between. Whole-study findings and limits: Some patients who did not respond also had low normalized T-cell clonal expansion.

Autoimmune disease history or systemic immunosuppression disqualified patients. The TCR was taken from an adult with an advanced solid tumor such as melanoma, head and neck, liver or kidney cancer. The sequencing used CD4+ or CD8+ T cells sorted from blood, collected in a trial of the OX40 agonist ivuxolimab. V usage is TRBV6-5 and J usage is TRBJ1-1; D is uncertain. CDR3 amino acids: CASTKQPFSAEAFF. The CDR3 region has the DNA TGTGCCAGCACCAAACAGCCCTTTAGCGCTGAAGCTTTCTTT.